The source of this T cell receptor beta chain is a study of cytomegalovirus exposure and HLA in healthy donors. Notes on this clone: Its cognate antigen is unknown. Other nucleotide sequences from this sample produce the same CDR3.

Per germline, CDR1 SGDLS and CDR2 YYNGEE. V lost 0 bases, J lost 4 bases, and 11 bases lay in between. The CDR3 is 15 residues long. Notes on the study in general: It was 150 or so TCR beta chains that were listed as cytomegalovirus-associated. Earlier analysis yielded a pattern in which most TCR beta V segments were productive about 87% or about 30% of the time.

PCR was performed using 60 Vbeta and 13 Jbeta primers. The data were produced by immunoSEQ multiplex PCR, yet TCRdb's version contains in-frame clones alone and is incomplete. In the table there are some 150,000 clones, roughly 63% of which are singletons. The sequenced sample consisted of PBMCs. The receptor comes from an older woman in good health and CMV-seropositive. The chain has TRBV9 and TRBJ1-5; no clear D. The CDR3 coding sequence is TGTGCCAGCAGCGTAGGTTCAGATCCTAATCAGCCCCAGCATTTT. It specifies CASSVGSDPNQPQHF.